This entry features one T cell receptor (beta chain) sequence. V was clipped by 0 bases and J by 3 bases; unmatched bases: 10. The length of the CDR3 is 18 residues. Germline V gene sequence: CDR1 LGHNA, CDR2 YSLEER. The data originate from a study of spatial heterogeneity in lung cancer. Study at large: Among detected sequences, beta-chain ones consistently exceeded alpha-chain ones in number.

Noted time point: sample taken at primary tumor resection. Unsorted whole RNA samples from tumor, nontumor lung or frozen PBMC were sequenced. Every TCR cDNA molecule bore a unique molecular identifier. TCRdb reprocessed the 5' RACE reads with MiXCR, giving one entry per CDR3 protein. The sample consists of 90,000 to 95,000 distinct CDR3 sequences, about 12% of them appearing once. The source material was PBMCs, sampled at surgery. J is TRBJ2-2 and V is TRBV4-3; 7 nucleotides match TRBD2. This TCR came from a male donor with early-stage non-small cell lung cancer. This chain's CDR3 is CASSQDLSAGADTGELFF. The CDR3 nucleotides read TGCGCCAGCAGCCAAGATCTATCGGCGGGAGCGGACACCGGGGAGCTGTTTTTT.